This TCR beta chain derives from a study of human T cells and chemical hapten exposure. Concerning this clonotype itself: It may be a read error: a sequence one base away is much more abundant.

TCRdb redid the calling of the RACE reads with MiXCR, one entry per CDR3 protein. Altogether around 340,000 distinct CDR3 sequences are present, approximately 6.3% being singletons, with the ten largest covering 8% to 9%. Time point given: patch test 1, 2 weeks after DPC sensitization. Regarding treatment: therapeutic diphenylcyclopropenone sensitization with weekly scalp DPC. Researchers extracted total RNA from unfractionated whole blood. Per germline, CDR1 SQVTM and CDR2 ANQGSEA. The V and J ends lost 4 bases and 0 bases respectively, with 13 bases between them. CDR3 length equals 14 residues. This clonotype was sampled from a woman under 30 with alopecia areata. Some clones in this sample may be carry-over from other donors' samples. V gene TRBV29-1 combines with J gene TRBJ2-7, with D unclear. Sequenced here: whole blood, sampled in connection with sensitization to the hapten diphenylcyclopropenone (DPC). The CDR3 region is CSVVEGLPSYEQYF. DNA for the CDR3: TGCAGCGTTGTGGAAGGTTTGCCCTCCTACGAGCAGTACTTC.